This entry is about one T cell receptor (beta chain). The data were obtained in a study of blood T cell repertoires in COVID-19. This table comes from immunoSEQ multiplex PCR, and its TCRdb copy is limited to in-frame clones, with some not included. Among some 69,000 clones listed, about 90% were seen once. The CDR3 totals 15 residues. In germline, CDR1 is SGHTA, CDR2 FQGNSA. V dropped 2 bases and J dropped 7 bases, with 12 bases sitting between them. This clonotype was sampled from a man between 50 and 59 years old with COVID-19, enrolled during active disease. The sequenced sample consisted of peripheral blood. The chain employs TRBV7-2 and TRBJ1-6; the D gene is possibly TRBD1 (5 bases). CDR3 in DNA: TGTGCCAGCAGCTTATTACGGGGGGAGAATTCACCCCTCCACTTT. Protein: CASSLLRGENSPLHF.